This TCR beta chain was captured by sequencing in a study of T cells after yellow fever vaccination. At the level of the study: Fractions with few cells were prepared using SMART-Seq v4 Ultra Low Input.

This clonotype was counted only a few times. Its antigen is still unknown. For TCR, cDNA came from 5'RACE template switching, which added a universal primer site and UMIs. TCRdb reprocessed the 5' RACE reads with MiXCR, giving one entry per CDR3 protein. The repertoire holds fewer than 650,000 distinct CDR3 sequences, with 20% to 25% as singletons. General study points: Repertoires sorted by FACS could include abundant clonotypes that are contaminants from the bulk population.

The sequenced sample was PBMCs, obtained approximately 20 days after the first yellow fever vaccination. The TCR sequence derives from a man between 18 and 29 years old who received the YFV17D yellow fever vaccine.

The chain's CDR3 is CASSLPGGAGSGYTF. DNA for the CDR3: TGTGCCAGCAGCTTACCAGGGGGCGCGGGCTCTGGCTACACCTTC. The chain employs TRBV7-2 and TRBJ1-2, with 8 bases fitting TRBD1. The CDR3 is made up of 15 amino acids. Germline CDR1 reads SGHTA; CDR2 reads FQGNSA. J gave up 7 bases and V 2 bases, and 9 bases lay outside the gene matches.